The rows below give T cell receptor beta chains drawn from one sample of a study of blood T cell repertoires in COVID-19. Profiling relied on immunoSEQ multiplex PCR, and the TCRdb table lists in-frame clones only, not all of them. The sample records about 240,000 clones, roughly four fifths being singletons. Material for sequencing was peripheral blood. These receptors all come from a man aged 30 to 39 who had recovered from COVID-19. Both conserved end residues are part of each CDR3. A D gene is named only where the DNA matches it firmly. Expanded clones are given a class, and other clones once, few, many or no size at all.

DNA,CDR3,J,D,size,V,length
TGCGCCAGCAGCCCGGGACACGGAACTGAAGCTTTCTTT,CASSPGHGTEAFF,TRBJ1-1,.,once,TRBV5-1,13
TGTGCCAGCAGCCTTACGGACAGCCCCACGGAGACCCAGTACTTC,CASSLTDSPTETQYF,TRBJ2-5,.,.,TRBV9,15
TGCGCCAGCAGCCAAGATCGAACAGGGGGGTTTAGGCCCCAGCATTTT,CASSQDRTGGFRPQHF,TRBJ1-5,TRBD1,.,TRBV4-1,16
TGTGCCACCAGTGAGACAGGGGCCGGGGAGCTGTTTTTT,CATSETGAGELFF,TRBJ2-2,TRBD1,.,TRBV24-1,13
TGTGCCAGCAGTCCCTCGGAGGGACGCCATGAAAAACTGTTTTTT,CASSPSEGRHEKLFF,TRBJ1-4,.,once,TRBV27,15
TGCAGTGTAAAATGGGCCGGTGAGCAGTACTTC,CSVKWAGEQYF,TRBJ2-7,.,.,TRBV20-1,11
TGTGCCAGCAGCTCCCAGACAGATAATAATTCACCCCTCCACTTT,CASSSQTDNNSPLHF,TRBJ1-6,.,.,TRBV7-8,15
TGTGCCAGCAACCTCGACAGGGGGCAGGGGAATTCACCCCTCCACTTT,CASNLDRGQGNSPLHF,TRBJ1-6,TRBD1,.,TRBV2,16
TGTGCCAGCAGACACCATTTTGCGGGAAAGACCTACGAGCAGTACTTC,CASRHHFAGKTYEQYF,TRBJ2-7,.,.,TRBV13,16
TGTGCCAGTAGTATAGGCGCATCCCCCAAATATAGCAATCAGCCCCAGCATTTT,CASSIGASPKYSNQPQHF,TRBJ1-5,.,.,TRBV19,18
TGTGCCAGCAGGGCGGAGGATCAGCCCCAGCATTTT,CASRAEDQPQHF,TRBJ1-5,.,.,TRBV2,12
TGTGCCAGCAGCCAATCACAGGGTTACGAGCAGTACTTC,CASSQSQGYEQYF,TRBJ2-7,.,.,TRBV3-1/TRBV3-2,13
TGCGCCAGCAGCTTGACGGTAGCGGGGGGGCCTAGGAATGAGCAGTTCTTC,CASSLTVAGGPRNEQFF,TRBJ2-1,TRBD2,.,TRBV5-1,17
TGTGCCAGCACCAACCTAGCGGGGGTAGGAGAGACCCAGTACTTC,CASTNLAGVGETQYF,TRBJ2-5,TRBD2,.,TRBV28,15